Shown below are 19 T cell receptor beta chains from a single sample sequenced in a study of cytomegalovirus exposure and HLA in healthy donors. Use of 60 Vbeta and 13 Jbeta primers characterized the PCR. Some clones are missing from TCRdb's copy, which holds only in-frame ones; the method was immunoSEQ multiplex PCR. The table records fewer than 100,000 clones, about 79% of them present only once. The sample was PBMCs. These receptors were taken from a female donor in good health and CMV-seronegative.

V is TRBV21-1 and J is TRBJ2-7; the table calls TRBD1, which could not be checked here. TRBV21-1 is given as a pseudogene. CDR3 size: 16 residues. The CDR3 loop is CASSPPAGTDLYEQYF. CDR3 sequence (DNA): TGTGCCAGCAGCCCCCCGGCTGGGACAGACCTGTACGAGCAGTACTTC.

This clone has more than one count but fewer than ten. The chain is built from TRBV27 and TRBJ2-3, with D unresolved. Germline values: CDR1 MNHEY, CDR2 SMNVEV (reference sequence). Trimming removed 0 bases from V and 6 bases from J, with 7 bases in between. This CDR3 has 13 amino acids. The CDR3 DNA is TGTGCCAGCAGTTTATCCGAGTCTGATACGCAGTATTTT. Its protein product is CASSLSESDTQYF.

The table lists this clone with a count of one. V usage is TRBV27 and J usage is TRBJ2-5; 7 positions match TRBD1. Germline V lookup: CDR1 MNHEY, CDR2 SMNVEV (reference sequence). Trimming removed 4 bases from V and 2 bases from J; junction bases left unmatched: 7. There are 15 residues in the CDR3. Here the CDR3 DNA reads TGTGCCAGCAGTTCCTACAGGGGTGGGCAAGAGACCCAGTACTTC. This encodes CASSSYRGGQETQYF.

This clone showed up just a few times. The chain recombines TRBV28 with TRBJ1-2, with 11 positions matching TRBD1. CDR3 length: 15 amino acids. V was clipped by 6 bases and J by 6 bases; unmatched bases: 9. CDR1 and CDR2 from the germline V gene are MDHEN and SYDVKM. CDR3 nucleotide sequence: TGTGCCAGCAGATTCGGACAGGGGGCGTATAATGGCTACACCTTC. It codes for CASRFGQGAYNGYTF.

There are a few counts of this clone. The gene calls are TRBV5-1 and TRBJ1-1, with D possibly being TRBD1 (5 bases). The CDR3 sequence is 15 residues long. Trimming stripped 0 bases from V and 4 bases from J, with 13 bases between. Germline V gene sequence: CDR1 SGHRS, CDR2 YFSETQ. This CDR3 is CASSLGGGRGTEAFF. As DNA, the CDR3 is TGCGCCAGCAGCTTGGGCGGGGGTAGGGGCACTGAAGCTTTCTTT.

This clone was observed a handful of times. The chain is built from TRBV7-9 and TRBJ1-1, with D possibly matching TRBD1 (5 bases). Per the germline V gene, CDR1 is SEHNR and CDR2 is FQNEAQ (reference sequence). The CDR3 runs to 15 residues. Trimming cost V 0 bases and J 1 base, with 9 bases left between them. DNA of the CDR3: TGTGCCAGCAGCTTAGCGACAACAGGGAACACTGAAGCTTTCTTT. It encodes CASSLATTGNTEAFF.

CDR3 region: CSGDSNYGYTF. The CDR3 DNA reads as TGCAGCGGCGACAGTAACTATGGCTACACCTTC. The chain has TRBV29-1 and TRBJ1-2; possible D gene TRBD1, 5 bases. CDR1 SQVTM and CDR2 ANQGSEA come from the germline V gene. The CDR3 runs to 11 residues. V lost 7 bases, J lost 1 base, and 7 bases lay in between.

V is TRBV2 and J is TRBJ2-5; TRBD2 matches at 10 bases. The V gene's germline CDR1 is SNHLY and CDR2 FYNNEI. CDR3 length equals 13 residues. After removal of 7 bases from V and 4 bases from J, the junction contained 3 bases not matched to a gene. The CDR3 DNA reads as TGTGCCAGCAAACTAGCGGGACCAGAGACCCAGTACTTC. Encoded protein: CASKLAGPETQYF.

This clone was found once. The rearrangement links TRBV7-9 to TRBJ2-1; 14 positions match TRBD2. In germline, CDR1 is SEHNR, CDR2 FQNEAQ (reference sequence). The CDR3 contains 17 residues. Germline trimming cut 6 bases from V and 8 bases from J; bases unmatched to any gene: 12. CDR3 coding DNA: TGTGCCAGCAGACGAGGCGGGGGACTAGCGGGAGATCATGAGCAGTTCTTC. Its protein product is CASRRGGGLAGDHEQFF.

The rearrangement uses TRBV13 and TRBJ2-3, with TRBD2 matching over 10 bases. J gave up 5 bases and V 3 bases, and 2 bases lay outside the gene matches. Germline V gene lookup returns CDR1 PRHDT and CDR2 FYEKMQ (reference sequence). The CDR3 contains 14 residues. CDR3 sequence: CASSFLAGEDTQYF. As DNA, the CDR3 is TGTGCCAGCAGCTTCCTAGCGGGGGAAGATACGCAGTATTTT. The whole variable domain, filled in from reference TRBV13 and TRBJ2-3, reads AAGVIQSPRHLIKEKRETATLKCYPIPRHDTVYWYQQGPGQDPQFLISFYEKMQSDKGSIPDRFSAQQFSDYHSELNMSSLELGDSALYFCASSFLAGEDTQYFGPGTRLTVL.

On this clone itself: Compared with germline, one end of the junction differs, possibly owing to a read error. The CDR3 region has the DNA TGTTCCAGCAGCTATTCTCTCACGACAGGGAACACCGGGGAGCTGTTTTTT. It is translated as CSSSYSLTTGNTGELFF. The genes are TRBV7-9 and TRBJ2-2, with D perhaps matching TRBD1 (6 bases). The CDR3 contains 17 residues. Germline CDR1 is SEHNR and CDR2 is FQNEAQ (reference sequence).

The chain is built from TRBV28 and TRBJ1-4; 7 positions match TRBD1. Germline CDR1 MDHEN, CDR2 SYDVKM. V lost 5 bases to trimming and J lost 7 bases; unmatched junction nucleotides: 10. The CDR3 loop spans 15 amino acids. Here the CDR3 DNA reads TGTGCCAGCAGTCCCGAGACAGGGAATCGTGAAAAACTGTTTTTT. Protein: CASSPETGNREKLFF.

This chain links TRBV6-5 with TRBJ2-1; 8 bases map to TRBD2. The CDR3 covers 14 residues. Looked up from germline, CDR1 is MNHEY and CDR2 is SVGAGI. With V trimmed by 2 bases and J by 10 bases, 7 bases remained unmatched. The CDR3 sequence is CASSYNPIAGEQFF. The CDR3 DNA reads TGTGCCAGCAGTTACAACCCCATAGCGGGAGAGCAGTTCTTC.

The V call is TRBV5-1, the J call TRBJ2-7; TRBD1 aligns across 9 bases. Losses at the gene ends were 3 bases for V and 2 bases for J; bases not matched to a gene: 3. Germline V gene sequence: CDR1 SGHRS, CDR2 YFSETQ. This CDR3 has 14 residues. The CDR3 DNA sequence: TGCGCCAGCAGCTCCGGGACAGGGACCTACGAGCAGTACTTC. Translation gives CASSSGTGTYEQYF.

The chain couples TRBV6-5 to TRBJ2-7; 10 positions agree with TRBD1. V dropped 6 bases and J dropped 6; count of bases not matched to a gene: 8. The CDR3 spans 14 residues. CDR1 is MNHEY, CDR2 SVGAGI, per germline. CDR3 protein: CASRRMDRGFEQYF. CDR3 coding DNA: TGTGCCAGCAGGAGAATGGACAGGGGGTTCGAGCAGTACTTC.

The chain employs TRBV21-1 and TRBJ2-5; the D call TRBD2 from the table was never checked on the DNA. TRBV21-1 is recorded as a pseudogene. The CDR3 extends over 15 amino acids. The CDR3 DNA sequence: TGTGCCAGCACCAGACTAGCGGGAGGCGAGGGGACCCAGTACTTC. Translating it yields CASTRLAGGEGTQYF.

The chain couples TRBV28 to TRBJ2-7, with TRBD1 matching 7 bases. The CDR3 is 13 residues long. Trimming removed 8 bases from V and 4 bases from J; junction bases left unmatched: 8. Germline V CDR1 and CDR2: MDHEN, SYDVKM. CDR3 protein: CASQGDLSYEQYF. CDR3 nucleotides: TGTGCCAGCCAGGGGGACCTATCATACGAGCAGTACTTC.

The chain couples TRBV30 to TRBJ1-1; perhaps TRBD1 as D (5 bases). Germline V gives CDR1 GTSNPN, CDR2 SVGIG (reference sequence). Trimming took off 0 bases at V and 4 bases at J, with 15 bases between the two ends. CDR3 length equals 15 residues. The CDR3 is CAWSVQEVTFTEAFF. In DNA form, the CDR3 reads TGTGCCTGGAGTGTACAGGAAGTAACTTTCACTGAAGCTTTCTTT.

V is TRBV11-2 and J is TRBJ2-1; 7 bases fit TRBD2. CDR1 is SGHAT and CDR2 is FQNNGV in the germline V gene. This CDR3 contains 16 residues. Trimming cost V 6 bases and J 4 bases; bases outside gene matches: 12. The chain's CDR3 is CASSLEAGVRYNEQFF. CDR3 sequence (DNA): TGTGCCAGCAGTCTTGAGGCGGGAGTGAGATACAATGAGCAGTTCTTC.